This note documents a single TCR beta chain sequence. Its antigen is unidentified. The data were taken from a study of T cell responses to AZD1222 COVID-19 vaccine. General observations from the study: Donors were chiefly white British, with a greater number of females, and clonal diversity was perhaps underestimated. Spike was spanned by vaccine-associated CD4 TCRs, which were dominant at 160-218 and 743-854. Just a handful of AZD1222 recipients were seropositive at baseline. Samples come after the peak T cell response, not at day 14.

The assay was immunoSEQ multiplex PCR, and TCRdb's table has in-frame clones only and misses some. The sample shows approximately 110,000 clones, just over 85% of them seen only once. The CDR3 runs to 14 residues. Losses at the gene ends were 5 bases for V and 12 bases for J; bases not matched to a gene: 8. Germline values: CDR1 MDHEN, CDR2 SYDVKM. The chain employs TRBV28 and TRBJ1-6, with TRBD1 identical over 9 bases. The sample here was peripheral blood, taken on day 0 of AZD1222 vaccination. This receptor was obtained from an adult in good health. The CDR3, as DNA: TGTGCCAGCAGTACGGGGGACAGGGACGGACCCCTCCACTTT. It codes for CASSTGDRDGPLHF. Using reference TRBV28 and TRBJ1-6 for the parts outside the CDR3, the full variable domain is DVKVTQSSRYLVKRTGEKVFLECVQDMDHENMFWYRQDPGLGLRLIYFSYDVKMKEKGDIPEGYSVSREKKERFSLILESASTNQTSMYLCASSTGDRDGPLHFGNGTRLTVT.